This entry concerns a single T cell receptor beta chain. Its antigen is not identified. These data belong to a study of cytomegalovirus exposure and HLA in healthy donors. Findings of the study overall: Prediction of most subjects' HLA-A and HLA-B alleles by TCR beta sequences was reportedly accurate. Because they were indistinguishable, some V segments, including TRBV6-2 and TRBV6-3, were excluded. Clonal expansion was found to be greater in HLA-associated TCR beta chains than in equally common others in a later analysis.

The V end lost 5 bases, the J end lost 3 bases, and 11 bases lay between the germline ends. The CDR3 spans 13 residues. CDR1 and CDR2 from the germline V gene are MNHNS and SASEGT. The PCR made use of 60 Vbeta and 13 Jbeta primers. Libraries were prepared by immunoSEQ multiplex PCR; TCRdb keeps only in-frame clonotypes and omits some of them. The sample lists approximately 160,000 clones; 65% to 85% were seen once. This chain connects TRBV6-1 to TRBJ2-7; possibly TRBD1 for D (5 bases). The clonotype originates from a woman in her forties or fifties in good health and CMV-seropositive. The source material was PBMCs. In DNA, the CDR3 is TGTGCCAGCAGTATTGGGGCAGGCTACGAGCAGTACTTC. Translation gives CASSIGAGYEQYF.